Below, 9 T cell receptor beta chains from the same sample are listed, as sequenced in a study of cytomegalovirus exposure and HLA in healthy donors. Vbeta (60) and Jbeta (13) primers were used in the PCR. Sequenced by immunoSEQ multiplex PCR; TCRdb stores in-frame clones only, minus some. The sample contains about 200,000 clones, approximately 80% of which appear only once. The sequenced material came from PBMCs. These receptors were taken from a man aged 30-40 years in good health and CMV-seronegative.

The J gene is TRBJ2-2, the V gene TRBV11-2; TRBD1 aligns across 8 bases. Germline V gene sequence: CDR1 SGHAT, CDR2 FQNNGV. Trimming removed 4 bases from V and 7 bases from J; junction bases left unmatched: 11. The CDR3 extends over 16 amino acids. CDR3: CASSSSRTGRIGELFF. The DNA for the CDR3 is TGTGCCAGCAGCTCTTCCAGGACAGGGCGCATCGGGGAGCTGTTTTTT.

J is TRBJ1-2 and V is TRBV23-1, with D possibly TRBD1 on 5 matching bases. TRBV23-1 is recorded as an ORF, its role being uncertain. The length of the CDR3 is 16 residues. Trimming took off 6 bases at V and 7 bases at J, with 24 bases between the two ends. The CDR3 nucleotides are TGCGCCAGCAGCCAAAGGGTGGGTCAGGGTTTACTTGGCTACACCTTC. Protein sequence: CASSQRVGQGLLGYTF.

The CDR3 DNA reads as TGTGCCAGCAGTCGGACAGGATATTTCTCCTACGAGCAGTACTTC. It specifies CASSRTGYFSYEQYF. V usage is TRBV6-5 and J usage is TRBJ2-7, with 7 bases fitting TRBD1. Trimming cost V 5 bases and J 0 bases; bases outside gene matches: 7. The length of the CDR3 is 15 residues. Germline CDR1 is MNHEY and CDR2 is SVGAGI.

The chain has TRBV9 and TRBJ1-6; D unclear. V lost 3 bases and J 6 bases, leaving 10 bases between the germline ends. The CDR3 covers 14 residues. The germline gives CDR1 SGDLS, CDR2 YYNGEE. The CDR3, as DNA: TGTGCCAGCAGCGCCATGACGGGTAATTCACCCCTCCACTTT. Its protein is CASSAMTGNSPLHF. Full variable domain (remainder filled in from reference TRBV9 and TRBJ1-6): DSGVTQTPKHLITATGQRVTLRCSPRSGDLSVYWYQQSLDQGLQFLIQYYNGEERAKGNILERFSAQQFPDLHSELNLSSLELGDSALYFCASSAMTGNSPLHFGNGTRLTVT.

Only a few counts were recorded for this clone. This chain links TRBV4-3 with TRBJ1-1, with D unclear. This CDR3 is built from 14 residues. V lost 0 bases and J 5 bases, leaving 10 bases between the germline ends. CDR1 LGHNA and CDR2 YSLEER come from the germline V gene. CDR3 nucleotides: TGCGCCAGCAGCCAAGATAGTGGAGGAACTGAAGCTTTCTTT. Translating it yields CASSQDSGGTEAFF.

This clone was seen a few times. In nucleotides, the CDR3 is TGTGCCAGCAGCAATACTGTTTCACCCCTCCACTTT. Protein sequence: CASSNTVSPLHF. J is TRBJ1-6 and V is TRBV21-1. TRBV21-1 is recorded as a pseudogene. This CDR3 comprises 12 residues.

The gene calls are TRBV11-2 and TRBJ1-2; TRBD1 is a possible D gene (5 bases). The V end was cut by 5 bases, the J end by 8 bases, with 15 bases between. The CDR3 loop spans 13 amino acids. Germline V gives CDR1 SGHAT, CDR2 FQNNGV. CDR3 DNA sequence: TGTGCCAGCAGCCCTCGTTCAGGGTCGGGCTACACCTTC. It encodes CASSPRSGSGYTF.

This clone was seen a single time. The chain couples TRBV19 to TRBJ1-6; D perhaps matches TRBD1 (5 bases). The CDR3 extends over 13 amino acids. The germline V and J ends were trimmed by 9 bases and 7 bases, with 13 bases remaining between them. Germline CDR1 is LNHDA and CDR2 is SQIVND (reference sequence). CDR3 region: CASRQGGNSPLHF. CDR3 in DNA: TGTGCCAGCAGGCAGGGCGGCAATTCACCCCTCCACTTT.

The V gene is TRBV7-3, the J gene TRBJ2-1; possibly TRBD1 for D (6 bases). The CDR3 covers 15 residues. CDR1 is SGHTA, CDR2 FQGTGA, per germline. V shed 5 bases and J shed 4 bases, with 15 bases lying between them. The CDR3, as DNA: TGTGCCAGCAGCCCCGCACAGGGATTGTACAATGAGCAGTTCTTC. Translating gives CASSPAQGLYNEQFF.